The 3 T cell receptor beta chains below come from one sample, sequenced in a study of blood T cell repertoires in COVID-19. Profiling relied on immunoSEQ multiplex PCR, and the TCRdb table lists in-frame clones only, not all of them. Altogether about 320,000 clones are present, 86% being singletons, with the ten largest covering 8.5% to 12%. The sample taken for sequencing was PBMCs or T cells enriched from blood (not recorded which). Source of these receptors: a woman between 18 and 29 years old who had recovered from COVID-19.

The rearrangement links TRBV5-1 to TRBJ2-7; 9 bases map to TRBD2. The germline gives CDR1 SGHRS, CDR2 YFSETQ. Germline trimming cut 0 bases from V and 7 bases from J; bases unmatched to any gene: 5. The CDR3 sequence is 14 residues long. The CDR3 nucleotides are TGCGCCAGCAGCTTGGGGTTAGCGGGAGAGGAGCAGTACTTC. It codes for CASSLGLAGEEQYF.

The genes are TRBV3-1 (or the pseudogene TRBV3-2) and TRBJ2-7; 8 nucleotides line up with TRBD2. The CDR3 extends over 13 amino acids. With V trimmed by 0 bases and J by 10 bases, 5 bases remained unmatched. Germline V lookup: CDR1 LGHDT, CDR2 YNNKEL (reference sequence). This chain's CDR3 is CASSQDSGGQQYF. In DNA, the CDR3 is TGTGCCAGCAGCCAAGATTCGGGAGGGCAACAGTACTTC.

As regards this clone: One junction end disagrees with the germline gene, perhaps due to a read error. V usage is TRBV5-4 and J usage is TRBJ2-4, with D tentatively TRBD1 (6 bases). CDR1 and CDR2 (germline): SGHNT, YYREEE (reference sequence). This CDR3 has 11 residues. CDR3 residues: CASSLGDTSEF. The CDR3 DNA reads as TGTGCCAGCAGCTTGGGGGACACCTCCGAGTTC.